A selection of T cell receptor beta chains follows, all from one sample in a study of blood T cell repertoires in COVID-19. TCRdb keeps only in-frame clones here, not all; method: immunoSEQ multiplex PCR. The table shows some 99,000 clones, with 70% to 80% occurring only once. Sequencing was carried out using peripheral blood. The receptor source for this set is a man aged 65-85 years with acute or convalescent COVID-19. Both conserved end residues are part of each CDR3. A D gene is named only where the DNA matches it firmly. Not all rows give a size; the values are once, few, many and, for expanded clones, a class.

v_call	j_call	clone_size	d_call	cdr3_nt	cdr3_aa
TRBV5-4	TRBJ1-2	.	.	TGTGCCAGCAGCTTGAGCGACGGTGCTCTATATGGCTACACCTTC	CASSLSDGALYGYTF
TRBV24-1	TRBJ2-2	.	TRBD1	TGTGCCACCTCCGGGACAGGCTACACCGGGGAGCTGTTTTTT	CATSGTGYTGELFF
TRBV7-8	TRBJ2-3	.	TRBD2	TGTGCCAGCAGCTTTACTAGCGGTGCTAGGGATACGCAGTATTTT	CASSFTSGARDTQYF
TRBV4-1	TRBJ2-5	.	.	TGCGCCAGCAGCCAAGATCGCCCGGCAGGCCAAGAGACCCAGTACTTC	CASSQDRPAGQETQYF
TRBV4-1	TRBJ2-1	.	TRBD1	TGCGCCAGCAGCCACCAGGGGACAGTGTACAATGAGCAGTTCTTC	CASSHQGTVYNEQFF
TRBV6-7	TRBJ1-6	once	.	TGTGCCAGCAGTTACCTCAAGGGGTCACCCCTCCACTTT	CASSYLKGSPLHF
TRBV9	TRBJ2-2	.	TRBD1	TGTGCCAGCAGCGTATTCAGGGGGCGTCGTACCGGGGAGCTGTTTTTT	CASSVFRGRRTGELFF
TRBV30	TRBJ1-2	few	.	TGTGCCTGGAGTGTATTCTTTTCGGACTATGGCTACACCTTC	CAWSVFFSDYGYTF
TRBV7-8	TRBJ2-1	.	.	TGTGCCAGCAGCCTCGCCAGCCAGGGTTTCGGTGGGGATGAGCAGTTCTTC	CASSLASQGFGGDEQFF
TRBV5-4	TRBJ2-2	.	TRBD2	TGTGCCAGCAGCTTGGGCCATGGGCGGGGGGCGCGCGACACCGGGGAGCTGTTTTTT	CASSLGHGRGARDTGELFF
TRBV28	TRBJ1-2	.	.	TGTGCCAGCAGTTTACAGTTTAACTATGGCTACACCTTC	CASSLQFNYGYTF
TRBV12-3/TRBV12-4	TRBJ2-7	.	.	TGTGCCAGCAGTTTTATGGTGGCGGGCGAGCAGTACTTC	CASSFMVAGEQYF
TRBV29-1	TRBJ1-3	.	.	TGCAGCGTTGAAGATCGGGGGTTTTCTGGAAACACCATATATTTT	CSVEDRGFSGNTIYF
TRBV19	TRBJ1-5	few	.	TGTGCCAGTAGTATCCGGCAGGCCCCTTATAGCAATCAGCCCCAGCATTTT	CASSIRQAPYSNQPQHF
TRBV27	TRBJ2-3	.	TRBD2	TGTGCCAGCAGTCCAGTAGCGGGAGCAGATACGCAGTATTTT	CASSPVAGADTQYF
TRBV6-6	TRBJ1-2	.	.	TGTGCCAGCAGTCCACAGGGTAACTATGGCTACACCTTC	CASSPQGNYGYTF
TRBV2	TRBJ1-6	once	.	TGTGCCAGCATCCCTCAGCGGGGGTCCAATTCACCCCTCCACTTT	CASIPQRGSNSPLHF
TRBV7-3	TRBJ2-2	.	.	TGTGCCAGCAGCTTACTAGGGCAGGGGGGCACCGGGGAGCTGTTTTTT	CASSLLGQGGTGELFF
TRBV2	TRBJ2-3	once	TRBD2	TGTGCCAGCACCCCGACAGCGGGGCGCACAGATACGCAGTATTTT	CASTPTAGRTDTQYF
TRBV18	TRBJ2-5	.	TRBD1	TGTGCCAGCTCACCTCGGACAGGGTCGGAGGAGACCCAGTACTTC	CASSPRTGSEETQYF
TRBV5-1	TRBJ1-3	once	.	TGCGCCAGCAGCTTGGCCTGGGGGGACTCTGGAAACACCATATATTTT	CASSLAWGDSGNTIYF
TRBV2	TRBJ1-6	.	TRBD1	TGTGCCAGCAAGGGGACAGGGAGCTCCTATAATTCACCCCTCCACTTT	CASKGTGSSYNSPLHF
TRBV7-2	TRBJ2-2	many	.	TGTGCCAGCAGCTTTCGGTCGAACACCGGGGAGCTGTTTTTT	CASSFRSNTGELFF
TRBV7-2	TRBJ2-7	.	TRBD2	TGTGCCAGCAGCTTACAGCGGGAGGGGGCCGAGCAGTACTTC	CASSLQREGAEQYF
TRBV6-2/TRBV6-3	TRBJ1-5	once	.	TGTGCCAGCAGTCAGGGAAACAGGGCTCAGCCCCAGCATTTT	CASSQGNRAQPQHF
TRBV21-1	TRBJ2-4	.	.	TGTGCCAGCTTTATCAGGGGGTGGGCCAAAAACATTCAGTACTTC	CASFIRGWAKNIQYF
TRBV11-2	TRBJ2-1	.	TRBD2	TGTGCCAGCAGCTCTCGGGGTAGCGGGAGGCTTTACAATGAGCAGTTCTTC	CASSSRGSGRLYNEQFF
TRBV27	TRBJ1-4	.	TRBD1	TGTGCCAGCAGCGATCAGGGGGCCGCCAATGAAAAACTGTTTTTT	CASSDQGAANEKLFF
TRBV7-2	TRBJ2-7	.	.	TGTGCCAGCAGCTCTACTAGCTACTCCTACGAGCAGTACTTC	CASSSTSYSYEQYF
TRBV21-1	TRBJ2-1	.	.	TGTGCCAGCAGCCCTGTAGCGGGAGGATTCTACAATGAGCAGTTCTTC	CASSPVAGGFYNEQFF
TRBV24-1	TRBJ2-2	.	.	TGTGCCACCAGTGACCACCCGGGCCGGGGCACCGGGGAGCTGTTTTTT	CATSDHPGRGTGELFF